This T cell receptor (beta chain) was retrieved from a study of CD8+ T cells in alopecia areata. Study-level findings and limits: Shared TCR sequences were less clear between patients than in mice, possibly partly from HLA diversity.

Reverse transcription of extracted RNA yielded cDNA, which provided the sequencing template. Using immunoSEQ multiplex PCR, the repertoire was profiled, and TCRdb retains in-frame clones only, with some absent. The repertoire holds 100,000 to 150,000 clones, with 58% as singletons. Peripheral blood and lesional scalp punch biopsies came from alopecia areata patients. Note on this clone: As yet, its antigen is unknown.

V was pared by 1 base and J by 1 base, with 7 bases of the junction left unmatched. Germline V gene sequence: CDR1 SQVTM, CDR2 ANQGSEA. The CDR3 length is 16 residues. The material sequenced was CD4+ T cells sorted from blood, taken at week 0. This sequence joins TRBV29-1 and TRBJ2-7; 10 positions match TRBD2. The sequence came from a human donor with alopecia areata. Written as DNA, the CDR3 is TGCAGCGTTGAAGCTAAGGCGGGACTAGCGTCCTACGAGCAGTACTTC. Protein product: CSVEAKAGLASYEQYF.